What follows is one TCR beta chain and its context. Its specificity is not known. This sample was included in a study of post-analysis software for immune sequencing data. As for the study in general: The courses of disease that were included comprised relapsing-remitting, secondary progressive and progressive-relapsing multiple sclerosis.

Study-level findings and limits: About 5 TRBV segments, including TRBV5-6, TRBV5-1 and TRBV20-1, were more frequent in patients than controls. Pronounced co-clustering by F measure was evident among identically batched samples.

The TCR beta cDNA libraries carried unique molecular identifiers. The source material, roughly 0.9 to 11 million T cells, gave rise to about 520,000 cDNA molecules. TCRdb reprocessed the PCR reads via MiXCR and lists one record per CDR3 protein. This sample carries some 690,000 distinct CDR3 sequences, about 60% of them seen once, and the ten largest clones take around 11%. V was trimmed by 1 base and J by 0 bases, leaving 10 bases between them. Germline CDR1 and CDR2: DFQATT and SNEGSKA (reference sequence). The CDR3 spans 15 residues. The sequence derives from a girl under 10 years old with multiple sclerosis. The sequenced sample was blood. V gene TRBV20-1 combines with J gene TRBJ2-1; D remains ambiguous. The CDR3 here is CSARVGSLSYNEQFF. Written as DNA, the CDR3 is TGCAGTGCTAGAGTAGGGTCCCTCTCCTACAATGAGCAGTTCTTC.